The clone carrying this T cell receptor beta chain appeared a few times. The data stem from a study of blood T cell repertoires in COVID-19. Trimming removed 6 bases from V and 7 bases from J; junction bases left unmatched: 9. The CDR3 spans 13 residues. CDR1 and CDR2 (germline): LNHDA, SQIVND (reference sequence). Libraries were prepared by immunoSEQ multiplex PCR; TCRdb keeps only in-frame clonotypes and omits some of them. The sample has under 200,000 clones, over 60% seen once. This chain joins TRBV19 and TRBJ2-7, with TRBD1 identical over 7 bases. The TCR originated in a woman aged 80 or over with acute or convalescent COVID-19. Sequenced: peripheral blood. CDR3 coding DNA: TGTGCCAGTAGCTGGACAGGCCGGCGAGAGCAGTACTTC. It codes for CASSWTGRREQYF.